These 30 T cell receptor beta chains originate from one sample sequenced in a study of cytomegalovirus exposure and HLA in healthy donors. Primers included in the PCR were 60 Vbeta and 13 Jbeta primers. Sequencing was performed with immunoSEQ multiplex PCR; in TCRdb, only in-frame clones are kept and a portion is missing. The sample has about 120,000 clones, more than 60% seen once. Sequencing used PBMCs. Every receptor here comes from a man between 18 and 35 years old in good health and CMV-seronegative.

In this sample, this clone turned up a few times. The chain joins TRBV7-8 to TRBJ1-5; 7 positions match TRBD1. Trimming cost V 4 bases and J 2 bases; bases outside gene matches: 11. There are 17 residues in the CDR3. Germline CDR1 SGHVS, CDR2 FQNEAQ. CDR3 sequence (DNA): TGTGCCAGCAGCTCAAACGTAGGGGGCCCGGGCAATCAGCCCCAGCATTTT. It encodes CASSSNVGGPGNQPQHF.

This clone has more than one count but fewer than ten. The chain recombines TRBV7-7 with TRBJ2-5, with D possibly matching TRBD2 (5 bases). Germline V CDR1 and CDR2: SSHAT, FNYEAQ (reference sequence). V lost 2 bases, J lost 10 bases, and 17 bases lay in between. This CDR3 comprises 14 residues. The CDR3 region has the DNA TGTGCCAGCAGCTTACACCGGGCCGCTCGGGACCAGTACTTC. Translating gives CASSLHRAARDQYF.

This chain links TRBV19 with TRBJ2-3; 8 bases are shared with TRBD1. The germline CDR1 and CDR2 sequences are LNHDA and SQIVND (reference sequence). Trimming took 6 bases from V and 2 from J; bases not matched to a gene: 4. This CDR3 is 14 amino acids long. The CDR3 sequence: CASRGDRLTDTQYF. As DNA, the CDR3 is TGTGCCAGTAGAGGGGACAGGCTCACAGATACGCAGTATTTT. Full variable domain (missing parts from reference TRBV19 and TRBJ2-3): DGGITQSPKYLFRKEGQNVTLSCEQNLNHDAMYWYRQDPGQGLRLIYYSQIVNDFQKGDIAEGYSVSREKKESFPLTVTSAQKNPTAFYLCASRGDRLTDTQYFGPGTRLTVL.

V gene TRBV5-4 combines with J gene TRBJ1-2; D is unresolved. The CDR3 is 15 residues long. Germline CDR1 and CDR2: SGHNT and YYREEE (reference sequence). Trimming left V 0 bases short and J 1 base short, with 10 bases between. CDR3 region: CASSLVGGFNYGYTF. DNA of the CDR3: TGTGCCAGCAGCTTGGTTGGCGGATTTAACTATGGCTACACCTTC.

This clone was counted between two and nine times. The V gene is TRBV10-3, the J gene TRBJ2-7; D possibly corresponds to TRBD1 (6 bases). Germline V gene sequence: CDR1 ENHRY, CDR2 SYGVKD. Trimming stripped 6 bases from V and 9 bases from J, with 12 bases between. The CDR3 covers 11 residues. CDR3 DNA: TGTGCCATCAGGACGAAAGGGGGGCAGTACTTC. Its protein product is CAIRTKGGQYF.

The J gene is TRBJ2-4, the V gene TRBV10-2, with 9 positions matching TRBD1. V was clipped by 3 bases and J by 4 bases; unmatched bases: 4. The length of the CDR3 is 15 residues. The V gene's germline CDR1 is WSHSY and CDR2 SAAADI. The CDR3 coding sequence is TGCGCCAGCAGTGACACAGGGGGCAAAAAAAACATTCAGTACTTC. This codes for CASSDTGGKKNIQYF.

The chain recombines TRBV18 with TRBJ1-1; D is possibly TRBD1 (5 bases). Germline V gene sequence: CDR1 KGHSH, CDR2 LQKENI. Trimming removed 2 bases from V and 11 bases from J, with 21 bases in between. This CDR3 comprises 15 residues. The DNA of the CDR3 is TGTGCCAGCTCACCAAAAGGGGCGGCAACCGAAATTGCTTTCTTT. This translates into CASSPKGAATEIAFF.

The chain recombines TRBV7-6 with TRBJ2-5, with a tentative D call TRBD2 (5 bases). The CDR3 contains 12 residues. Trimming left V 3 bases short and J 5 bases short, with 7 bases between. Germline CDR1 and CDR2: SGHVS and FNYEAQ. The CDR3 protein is CASSLDLETQYF. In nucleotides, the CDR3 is TGTGCCAGCAGCTTGGACTTGGAGACCCAGTACTTC.

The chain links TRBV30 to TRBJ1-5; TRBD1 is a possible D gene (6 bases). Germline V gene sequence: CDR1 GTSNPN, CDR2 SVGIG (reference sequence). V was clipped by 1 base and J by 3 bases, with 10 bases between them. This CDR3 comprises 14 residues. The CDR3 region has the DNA TGTGCCTGGAGTGCCGGACAGTTCAATCAGCCCCAGCATTTT. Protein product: CAWSAGQFNQPQHF.

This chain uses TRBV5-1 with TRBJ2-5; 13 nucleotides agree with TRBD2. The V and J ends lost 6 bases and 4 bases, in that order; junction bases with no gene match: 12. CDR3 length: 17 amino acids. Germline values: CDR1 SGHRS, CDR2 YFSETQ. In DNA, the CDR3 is TGCGCCAGCACCTTACTAGCGGGGGGGCAGTCGGGAGAGACCCAGTACTTC. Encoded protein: CASTLLAGGQSGETQYF.

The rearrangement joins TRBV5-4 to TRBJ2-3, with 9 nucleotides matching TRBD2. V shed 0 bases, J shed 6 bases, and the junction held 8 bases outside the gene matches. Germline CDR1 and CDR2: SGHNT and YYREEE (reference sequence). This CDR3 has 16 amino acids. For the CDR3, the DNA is TGTGCCAGCAGCTTGGAGGGCGGGAGGGCCACCGATACGCAGTATTTT. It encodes CASSLEGGRATDTQYF.

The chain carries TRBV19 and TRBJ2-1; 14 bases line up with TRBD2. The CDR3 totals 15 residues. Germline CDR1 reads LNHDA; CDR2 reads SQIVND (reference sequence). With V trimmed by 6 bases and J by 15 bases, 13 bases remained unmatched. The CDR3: CASSRLAGGPSTVFF. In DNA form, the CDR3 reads TGTGCCAGTAGCCGACTAGCGGGGGGGCCCAGTACGGTGTTCTTC.

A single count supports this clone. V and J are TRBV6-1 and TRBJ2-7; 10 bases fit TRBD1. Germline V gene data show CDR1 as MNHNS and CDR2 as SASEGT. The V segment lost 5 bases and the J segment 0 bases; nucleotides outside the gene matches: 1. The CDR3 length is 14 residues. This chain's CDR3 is CASSRTGGSYEQYF. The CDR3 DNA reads TGTGCCAGCAGTAGGACAGGGGGCTCCTACGAGCAGTACTTC.

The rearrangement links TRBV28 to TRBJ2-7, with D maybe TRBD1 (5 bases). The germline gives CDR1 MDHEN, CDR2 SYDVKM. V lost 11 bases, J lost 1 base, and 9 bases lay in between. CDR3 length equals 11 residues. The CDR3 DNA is TGTGCCGTAAGGGGTTCCTACGAGCAGTACTTC. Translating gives CAVRGSYEQYF. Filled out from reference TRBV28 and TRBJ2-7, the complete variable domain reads DVKVTQSSRYLVKRTGEKVFLECVQDMDHENMFWYRQDPGLGLRLIYFSYDVKMKEKGDIPEGYSVSREKKERFSLILESASTNQTSMYLCAVRGSYEQYFGPGTRLTVT.

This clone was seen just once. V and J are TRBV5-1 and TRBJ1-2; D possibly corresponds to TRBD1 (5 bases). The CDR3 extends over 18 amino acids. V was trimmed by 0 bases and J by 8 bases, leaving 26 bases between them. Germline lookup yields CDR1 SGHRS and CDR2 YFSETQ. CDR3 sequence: CASSLVGQGSLLTLGYTF. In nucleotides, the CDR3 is TGCGCCAGCAGCTTGGTTGGGCAGGGTTCCCTCCTGACCTTAGGCTACACCTTC.

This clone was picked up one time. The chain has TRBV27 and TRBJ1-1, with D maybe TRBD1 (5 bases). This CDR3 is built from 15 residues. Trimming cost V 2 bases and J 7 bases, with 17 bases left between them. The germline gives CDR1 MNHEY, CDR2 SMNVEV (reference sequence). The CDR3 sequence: CASSLIPGLGGEAFF. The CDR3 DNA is TGTGCCAGCAGTTTAATCCCGGGGCTCGGGGGTGAAGCTTTCTTT.

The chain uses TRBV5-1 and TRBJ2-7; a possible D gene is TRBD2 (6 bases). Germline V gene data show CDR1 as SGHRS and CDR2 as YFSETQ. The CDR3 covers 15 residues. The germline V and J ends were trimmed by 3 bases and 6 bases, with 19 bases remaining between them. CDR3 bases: TGCGCCAGCAGCTCCCATAGGAGGGTCCTTAGCGAGCAGTACTTC. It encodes CASSSHRRVLSEQYF.

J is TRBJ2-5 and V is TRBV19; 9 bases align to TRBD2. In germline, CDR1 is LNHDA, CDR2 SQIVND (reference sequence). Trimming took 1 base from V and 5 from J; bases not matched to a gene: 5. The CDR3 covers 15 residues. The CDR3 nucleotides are TGTGCCAGTAGTATAGCGGCTAGCGGGGCCGAGACCCAGTACTTC. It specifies CASSIAASGAETQYF.

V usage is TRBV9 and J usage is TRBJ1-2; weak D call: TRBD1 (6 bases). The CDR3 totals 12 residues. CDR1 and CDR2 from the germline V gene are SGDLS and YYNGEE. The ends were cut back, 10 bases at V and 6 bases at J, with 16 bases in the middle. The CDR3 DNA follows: TGTGCCTCCGGGGGGGGCGGAGATGGCTACACCTTC. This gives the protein CASGGGGDGYTF.

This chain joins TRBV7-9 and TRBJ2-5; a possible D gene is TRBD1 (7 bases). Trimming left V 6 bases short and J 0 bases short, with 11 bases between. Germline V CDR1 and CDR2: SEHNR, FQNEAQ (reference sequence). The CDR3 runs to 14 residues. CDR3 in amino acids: CASRARGDQETQYF. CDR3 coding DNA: TGTGCCAGCAGGGCCAGGGGGGACCAAGAGACCCAGTACTTC.

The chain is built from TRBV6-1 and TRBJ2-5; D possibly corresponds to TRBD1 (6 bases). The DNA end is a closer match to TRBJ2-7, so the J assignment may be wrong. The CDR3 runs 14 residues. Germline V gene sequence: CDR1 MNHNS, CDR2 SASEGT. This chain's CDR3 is CASSENWFRGEQYF. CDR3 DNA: TGTGCCAGCAGTGAAAATTGGTTCAGGGGCGAGCAGTACTTC.

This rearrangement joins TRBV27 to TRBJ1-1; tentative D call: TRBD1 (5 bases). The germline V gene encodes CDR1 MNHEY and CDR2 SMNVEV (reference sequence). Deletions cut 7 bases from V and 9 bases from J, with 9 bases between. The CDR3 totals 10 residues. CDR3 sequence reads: CASIQGKAFF. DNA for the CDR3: TGTGCCAGCATCCAGGGAAAAGCTTTCTTT.

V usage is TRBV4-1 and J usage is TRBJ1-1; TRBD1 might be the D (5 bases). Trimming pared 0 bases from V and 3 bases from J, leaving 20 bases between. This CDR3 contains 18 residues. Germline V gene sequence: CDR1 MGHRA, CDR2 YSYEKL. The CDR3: CASSQDGSTAPRDTEAFF. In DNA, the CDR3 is TGCGCCAGCAGCCAAGATGGGTCGACAGCCCCCCGAGACACTGAAGCTTTCTTT.

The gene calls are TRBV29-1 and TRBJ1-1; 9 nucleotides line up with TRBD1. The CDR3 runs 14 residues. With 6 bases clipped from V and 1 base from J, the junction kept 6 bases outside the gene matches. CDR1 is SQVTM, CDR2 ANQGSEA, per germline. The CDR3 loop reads CSVGQGTGNTEAFF. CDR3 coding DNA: TGCAGCGTCGGACAGGGGACCGGGAACACTGAAGCTTTCTTT.

The CDR3 sequence is CASSPPKRCYTDTQYF. DNA of the CDR3: TGTGCCAGCAGCCCCCCAAAGCGGTGTTACACAGATACGCAGTATTTT. The gene calls are TRBV11-3 and TRBJ2-3, with D tentatively TRBD2 (5 bases). The CDR3 spans 16 residues. Germline loops: CDR1 SGHNT, CDR2 YENEEA. V was cut by 5 bases and J by 2 bases, with 17 bases left in between.

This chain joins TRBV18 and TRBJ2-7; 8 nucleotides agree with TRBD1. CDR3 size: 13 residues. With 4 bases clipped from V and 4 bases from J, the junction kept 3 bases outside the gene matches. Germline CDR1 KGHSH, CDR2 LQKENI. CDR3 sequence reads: CASSQNRGYEQYF. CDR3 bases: TGTGCCAGCTCACAGAACAGGGGGTACGAGCAGTACTTC.

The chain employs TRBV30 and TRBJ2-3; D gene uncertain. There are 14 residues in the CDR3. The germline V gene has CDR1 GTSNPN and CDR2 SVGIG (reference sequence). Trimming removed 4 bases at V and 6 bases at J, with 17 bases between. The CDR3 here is CAWNTMTSRDTQYF. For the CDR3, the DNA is TGTGCCTGGAATACAATGACATCCCGGGATACGCAGTATTTT. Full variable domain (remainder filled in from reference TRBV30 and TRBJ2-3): SQTIHQWPATLVQPVGSPLSLECTVEGTSNPNLYWYRQAAGRGLQLLFYSVGIGQISSEVPQNLSASRPQDRQFILSSKKLLLSDSGFYLCAWNTMTSRDTQYFGPGTRLTVL.

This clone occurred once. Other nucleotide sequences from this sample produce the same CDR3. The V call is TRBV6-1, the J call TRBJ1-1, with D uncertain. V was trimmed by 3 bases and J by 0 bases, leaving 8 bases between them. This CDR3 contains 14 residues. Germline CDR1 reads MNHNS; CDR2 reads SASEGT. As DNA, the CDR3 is TGTGCCAGCAGTGATGGAGCCATGAACACTGAAGCTTTCTTT. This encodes CASSDGAMNTEAFF.

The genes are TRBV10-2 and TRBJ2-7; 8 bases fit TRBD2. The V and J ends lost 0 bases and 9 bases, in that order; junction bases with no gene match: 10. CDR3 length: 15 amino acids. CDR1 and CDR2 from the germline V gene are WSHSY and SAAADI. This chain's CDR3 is CASSESRLARLGQYF. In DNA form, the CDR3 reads TGCGCCAGCAGTGAGTCGAGACTAGCGCGTCTTGGGCAGTACTTC.

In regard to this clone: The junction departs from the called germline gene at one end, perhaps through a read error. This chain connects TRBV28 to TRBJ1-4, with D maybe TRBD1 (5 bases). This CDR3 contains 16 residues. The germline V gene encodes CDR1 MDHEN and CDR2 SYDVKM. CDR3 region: CARSPPWGATNEKLFF. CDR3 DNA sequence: TGTGCCCGCAGTCCCCCCTGGGGGGCAACTAATGAAAAACTGTTTTTT.